The T cell receptor beta chain described here comes from a study of blood T cell repertoires in COVID-19. Data came from immunoSEQ multiplex PCR; TCRdb stores just in-frame clones and leaves some out. The sample records 190,000 or so clones, around nine tenths being singletons. This clone was detected only once. V was trimmed by 0 bases and J by 5 bases, leaving 9 bases between them. This CDR3 contains 14 residues. Germline lookup yields CDR1 SGDLS and CDR2 YYNGEE. The sequenced material came from peripheral blood. This chain links TRBV9 with TRBJ1-5; TRBD1 might be the D (6 bases). The TCR sequence derives from a woman under 30 who had recovered from COVID-19. In nucleotides, the CDR3 is TGTGCCAGCAGCGTAGGGCCAGGGGATCAGCCCCAGCATTTT. Its translation: CASSVGPGDQPQHF.